These 11 T cell receptor beta chains came from one sample sequenced in a study of T cell changes during pregnancy in multiple sclerosis. TCRdb's copy holds only in-frame clones and misses some; the assay was immunoSEQ multiplex PCR. The table shows about 79,000 clones, with about 93% occurring only once. Sequencing used CD4+ T cells from peripheral blood mononuclear cells, obtained in the second trimester of pregnancy. These receptors were collected from a female donor with multiple sclerosis, enrolled in a pregnancy study.

The chain carries TRBV2 and TRBJ1-5, with unresolved D. There are 14 residues in the CDR3. The V end lost 3 bases, the J end lost 0 bases, and 6 bases lay between the germline ends. CDR1 and CDR2 from the germline V gene are SNHLY and FYNNEI. DNA for the CDR3: TGTGCCAGCAGTGACAGATATAGCAATCAGCCCCAGCATTTT. This sequence encodes CASSDRYSNQPQHF.

The chain recombines TRBV19 with TRBJ1-6, with no clear D. The V end was cut by 4 bases, the J end by 7 bases, with 8 bases between. This CDR3 has 13 residues. CDR1 and CDR2 (germline): LNHDA, SQIVND (reference sequence). The CDR3 region has the DNA TGTGCCAGTAGTAGGAGTGGCAATTCACCCCTCCACTTT. Translated, it gives CASSRSGNSPLHF.

This rearrangement joins TRBV14 to TRBJ2-1; no clear D. V lost 0 bases and J lost 6, with 6 bases in between. The CDR3 is made up of 13 amino acids. Germline loops: CDR1 SGHDN, CDR2 FVKESK. In nucleotides, the CDR3 is TGTGCCAGCAGCCAAGACCTAGTCAATGAGCAGTTCTTC. This gives the protein CASSQDLVNEQFF.

The rearrangement uses TRBV28 and TRBJ2-5; D may be TRBD1 (6 bases). Germline loops: CDR1 MDHEN, CDR2 SYDVKM. The CDR3 is 14 amino acids. V gave up 5 bases and J gave up 5 bases, with 15 bases separating them. CDR3 nucleotide sequence: TGTGCCAGCAGTCCCACAGGGAAGTGGGAGACCCAGTACTTC. Its translation: CASSPTGKWETQYF.

The chain links TRBV10-3 to TRBJ2-3, with 7 bases lining up with TRBD1. Germline V lookup: CDR1 ENHRY, CDR2 SYGVKD. The CDR3 contains 15 residues. V shed 5 bases, J shed 4 bases, and the junction held 9 bases outside the gene matches. CDR3 region: CAISNRGAGSDTQYF. The CDR3 DNA reads as TGTGCCATCAGTAACAGGGGTGCGGGTTCAGATACGCAGTATTTT.

V gene TRBV19 combines with J gene TRBJ2-3, with D possibly matching TRBD1 (5 bases). The CDR3 has 10 amino acids. Germline loops: CDR1 LNHDA, CDR2 SQIVND (reference sequence). The CDR3 DNA sequence: TGTCCCCTCGGCCGACAGACGCAGTATTTT. Protein product: CPLGRQTQYF.

J is TRBJ2-7 and V is TRBV30; D is uncertain. Germline CDR1 is GTSNPN and CDR2 is SVGIG (reference sequence). Trimming took off 3 bases at V and 2 bases at J, with 11 bases between the two ends. The CDR3 is 13 amino acids. Here the CDR3 reads CAWSGRRTYEQYF. The CDR3 DNA follows: TGTGCCTGGAGCGGCAGGCGAACCTACGAGCAGTACTTC.

The chain has TRBV21-1 and TRBJ1-6; the table's D call TRBD1 went unverified against the DNA. TRBV21-1 is given as a pseudogene. CDR3 length equals 14 residues. The CDR3 DNA follows: TGTGCCAGCAGGGGGCCGGACAGCGACGGTCCCCTCCACTTT. Protein sequence: CASRGPDSDGPLHF.

The genes are TRBV7-2 and TRBJ2-1; TRBD1 might be the D (7 bases). The germline CDR1 and CDR2 sequences are SGHTA and FQGNSA. This CDR3 comprises 15 residues. V lost 3 bases and J lost 14, with 23 bases in between. CDR3: CASSFAGLLTGEKFF. The CDR3 region has the DNA TGTGCCAGCAGCTTCGCGGGACTCCTAACAGGGGAGAAGTTCTTC.

The chain combines TRBV5-1 with TRBJ2-3, with D possibly TRBD1 on 5 matching bases. Germline CDR1 SGHRS, CDR2 YFSETQ. This CDR3 contains 14 residues. The germline V and J ends were trimmed by 3 bases and 5 bases, with 13 bases remaining between them. In DNA form, the CDR3 reads TGCGCCAGCAGCTCTCAGGGTTGGGTAGATACGCAGTATTTT. Translating gives CASSSQGWVDTQYF.

The rearrangement links TRBV2 to TRBJ1-3; TRBD1 agrees at 9 bases. Trimming at V came to 4 bases and at J to 4 bases, leaving 5 bases not matched to a gene. This CDR3 spans 15 amino acids. Germline CDR1 reads SNHLY; CDR2 reads FYNNEI. The CDR3 protein is CASSAGQGSGNTIYF. CDR3 nucleotide sequence: TGTGCCAGCAGTGCGGGACAGGGATCAGGAAACACCATATATTTT.